Listed below are T cell receptor beta chains from one sample, sequenced in a study of T cells in Graves' hyperthyroidism and ophthalmopathy. TCRdb called the multiplex PCR reads again in MiXCR, with one record for every CDR3 protein. Of about 480,000 distinct CDR3 sequences detected, roughly an eighth appear once; the ten largest clones hold around a sixth. Material for sequencing was blood. The receptors originated from a young woman with Graves' hyperthyroidism. Both conserved end residues are part of each CDR3. D genes are given only for firm matches. Clone size is given for some rows only: seen once, a few or many times, or a class if the clone is expanded.

V gene	J gene	D gene	clone size	CDR3 DNA	CDR3 protein
TRBV6-1	TRBJ1-4	.	few	TGTGCCAGCAGTAGGGTTGGGAATGAAAAACTGTTTTTT	CASSRVGNEKLFF
TRBV6-2/TRBV6-3	TRBJ1-5	TRBD1	.	TGTGCCAGCAGGCTCGGGACAGGTGGTCAGCCCCAGCATTTT	CASRLGTGGQPQHF
TRBV12-3/TRBV12-4	TRBJ1-2	.	.	TGTGCCAGCAGTACTCAGGGGACCTATGGCTACACCTTC	CASSTQGTYGYTF
TRBV27	TRBJ2-1	.	.	TGTGCCAGCAGTTGGAGCTTGGGAGACTCGTCTTGGGATGAGCAGTTCTTC	CASSWSLGDSSWDEQFF
TRBV27	TRBJ1-5	.	many	TGTGCCAGCAGTTCCCAAGGAGGGGCGGTTCAGCCCCAGCATTTT	CASSSQGGAVQPQHF
TRBV6-1	TRBJ2-1	TRBD2	few	TGTGCCAGCAGTGATCGTTCACTAGCGGCGGGTGAGCAGTTCTTC	CASSDRSLAAGEQFF
TRBV20-1	TRBJ1-4	.	many	TGCAGTGCCCCCCCGTTGGGGTCATCAGCGGAAAAACTGTTTTTT	CSAPPLGSSAEKLFF
TRBV4-2	TRBJ2-3	TRBD2	.	TGTGCCAGCAGCCGAACCGTTAGCGGGCCTAGCACAGATACGCAGTATTTT	CASSRTVSGPSTDTQYF
TRBV2	TRBJ2-5	TRBD2	many	TGTGCCAGCAGTGAATCCAGGGCGGGGGGAGAGACCCAGTACTTC	CASSESRAGGETQYF
TRBV27	TRBJ1-2	.	many	TGTGCCAGCAGTTTATTTTCCGCCGCCGGTGGCTACACCTTC	CASSLFSAAGGYTF
TRBV19	TRBJ2-3	TRBD1	many	TGTGCCAGTAGTATGGAATCCAGGGGGCTAGGAGATACGCAGTATTTT	CASSMESRGLGDTQYF
TRBV6-2/TRBV6-3	TRBJ1-3	.	many	TGTGCCAGCGAACGGACAAGCGCCTTTCTTGGAAACACCATATATTTT	CASERTSAFLGNTIYF
TRBV27	TRBJ2-1	TRBD2	many	TGTGCCAGCAGTCCATTAAGCGGGAGCTCCTACAATGAGCAGTTCTTC	CASSPLSGSSYNEQFF
TRBV3-1	TRBJ1-1	.	few	TGTGCCAGCAGCCGAGGATCGGGGGGCATGTCTGAAGCTTTCTTT	CASSRGSGGMSEAFF
TRBV29-1	TRBJ2-4	TRBD1	.	TGCAGCGTCCACAGGGGAGTAGACAAAAACATTCAGTACTTC	CSVHRGVDKNIQYF
TRBV18	TRBJ1-1	.	.	TGTGCCAGCTCACCTTCCGTTTTGAACACTGAAGCTTTCTTT	CASSPSVLNTEAFF
TRBV11-2	TRBJ2-7	TRBD2	many	TGTGCCAGCAACCCCCTATCCCCCACTAGCGGGTTCGAGCAGTACTTC	CASNPLSPTSGFEQYF
TRBV6-1	TRBJ2-6	.	few	TGTGCCAGCAGGTTTTTGAGGGACGGAAAAAGCTCTGGGGCCAACGTCCTGACTTTC	CASRFLRDGKSSGANVLTF
TRBV18	TRBJ1-1	TRBD1	many	TGTGCCAGCTCACCCCAGCAGGACAGGGGTTCTGAAGCTTTCTTT	CASSPQQDRGSEAFF
TRBV20-1	TRBJ2-1	TRBD2	.	TGCAGTGCTAGTGACGCCACCGGGGCTAGCGGGCCTGTTTCCTACAATGAGCAGTTCTTC	CSASDATGASGPVSYNEQFF
TRBV7-9	TRBJ1-1	.	many	TGTGCCAGCAGCTTGTCAACAGGGACAAACACTGAAGCTTTCTTT	CASSLSTGTNTEAFF
TRBV12-3/TRBV12-4	TRBJ1-5	.	many	TGTGCCAGCAGGGGTGCGAATCAGCCCCAGCATTTT	CASRGANQPQHF
TRBV4-1	TRBJ2-5	TRBD2	many	TGCGCCAGCAGCCGAGAAGGACTAGCGGGGTATGGGACCCAGTACTTC	CASSREGLAGYGTQYF
TRBV14	TRBJ1-1	TRBD1	many	TGTGCCAGCAGCCAAATGGGACAGGGAGAGAACACTGAAGCTTTCTTT	CASSQMGQGENTEAFF